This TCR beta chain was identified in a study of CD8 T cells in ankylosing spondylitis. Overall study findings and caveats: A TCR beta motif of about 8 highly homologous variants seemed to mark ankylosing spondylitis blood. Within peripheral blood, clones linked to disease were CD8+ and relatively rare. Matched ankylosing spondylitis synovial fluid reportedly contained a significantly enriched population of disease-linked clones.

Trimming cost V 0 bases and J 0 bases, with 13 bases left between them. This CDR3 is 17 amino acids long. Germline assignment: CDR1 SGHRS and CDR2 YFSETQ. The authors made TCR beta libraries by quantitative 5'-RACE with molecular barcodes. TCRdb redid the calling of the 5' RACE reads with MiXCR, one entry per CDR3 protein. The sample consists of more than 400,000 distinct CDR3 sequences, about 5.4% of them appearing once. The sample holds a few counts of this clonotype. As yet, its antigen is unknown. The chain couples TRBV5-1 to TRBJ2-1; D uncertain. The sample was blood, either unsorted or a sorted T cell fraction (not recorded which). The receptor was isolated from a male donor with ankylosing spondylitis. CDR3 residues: CASSLALYSISYNEQFF. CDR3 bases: TGCGCCAGCAGCTTGGCCCTCTACAGCATCTCCTACAATGAGCAGTTCTTC.